This section outlines one T cell receptor (beta chain) sequence together with its context. Antigen specificity is unknown. Losses at the gene ends were 6 bases for V and 6 bases for J; bases not matched to a gene: 6. From germline, CDR1 is SNHLY and CDR2 FYNNEI. The CDR3 is 14 amino acids. This sample was included in a study of cytomegalovirus exposure and HLA in healthy donors. Study at large: Researchers found that less than 90% of about 400 genotyped donors fell within the Caucasian-associated ancestry cluster. Points from the study as a whole: Available immune exposure information was restricted to CMV serostatus only.

Amplification used 60 Vbeta primers and 13 Jbeta primers. Data came from immunoSEQ multiplex PCR; TCRdb stores just in-frame clones and leaves some out. The sample includes over 130,000 clones, around 59% of them seen just once. The TCR comes from a male donor in good health and CMV-seronegative. Sequenced sample: PBMCs. The gene calls are TRBV2 and TRBJ1-5, with TRBD1 identical over 9 bases. CDR3: CASRIQGAGQPQHF. The CDR3 DNA follows: TGTGCCAGCAGAATACAGGGGGCGGGTCAGCCCCAGCATTTT.